This T cell receptor (beta chain) was sequenced in a study of OX40 agonist ivuxolimab in advanced cancers. From germline, CDR1 is MGHRA and CDR2 YSYEKL. The CDR3 spans 15 residues. Points on this clone: At one boundary the junction diverges from the germline segment, which might be a read error.

Libraries were prepared by immunoSEQ multiplex PCR; TCRdb keeps only in-frame clonotypes and omits some of them. The sample lists roughly 48,000 clones, around 84% occurring once. The sequence was obtained from an adult with an advanced solid tumor such as melanoma, head and neck, liver or kidney cancer. The chain employs TRBV4-1 and TRBJ2-1; TRBD2 aligns across 11 bases. This sample comprised CD4+ or CD8+ T cells sorted from blood, obtained in a trial of the OX40 agonist ivuxolimab. The CDR3 nucleotides read TGCGCCAGCAGCCACGGAGTAGCGGGAGGGCCCCGGCAGATCTTC. Its protein product is CASSHGVAGGPRQIF.